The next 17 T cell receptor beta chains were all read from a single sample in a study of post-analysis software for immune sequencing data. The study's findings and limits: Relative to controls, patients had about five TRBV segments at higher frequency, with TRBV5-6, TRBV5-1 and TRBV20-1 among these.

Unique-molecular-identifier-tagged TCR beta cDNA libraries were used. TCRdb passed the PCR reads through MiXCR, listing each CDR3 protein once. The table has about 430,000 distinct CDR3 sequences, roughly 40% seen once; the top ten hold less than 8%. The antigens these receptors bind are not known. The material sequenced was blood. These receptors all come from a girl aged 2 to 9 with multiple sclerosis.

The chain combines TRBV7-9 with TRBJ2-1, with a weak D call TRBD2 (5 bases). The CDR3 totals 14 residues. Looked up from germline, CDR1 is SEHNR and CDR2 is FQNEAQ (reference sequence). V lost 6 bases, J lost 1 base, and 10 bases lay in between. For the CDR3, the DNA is TGTGCCAGCAGGAGTAGCGAGTCCTACAATGAGCAGTTCTTC. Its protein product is CASRSSESYNEQFF.

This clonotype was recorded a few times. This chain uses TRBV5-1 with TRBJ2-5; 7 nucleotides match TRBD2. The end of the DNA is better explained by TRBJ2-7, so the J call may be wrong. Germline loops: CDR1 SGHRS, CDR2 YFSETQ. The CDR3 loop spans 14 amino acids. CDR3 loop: CATRMGTNGYEQYF. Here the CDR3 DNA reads TGCGCCACCAGAATGGGGACTAATGGCTACGAGCAGTACTTC.

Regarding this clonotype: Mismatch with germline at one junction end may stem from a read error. CDR3 DNA: TGTGCCAGCAGTTTAGCGCAGGGTTCCTACGATCAGTACTTC. Its protein product is CASSLAQGSYDQYF. The chain combines TRBV12-3 or TRBV12-4 with TRBJ2-7, with TRBD1 as a possible D gene (5 bases). CDR3 length: 14 residues.

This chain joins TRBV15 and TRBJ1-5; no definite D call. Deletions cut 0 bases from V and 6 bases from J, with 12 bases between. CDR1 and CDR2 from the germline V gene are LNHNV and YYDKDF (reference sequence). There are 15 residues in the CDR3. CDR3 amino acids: CATSRDYGGGQPQHF. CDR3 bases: TGTGCCACCAGCAGAGATTACGGCGGCGGTCAGCCCCAGCATTTT. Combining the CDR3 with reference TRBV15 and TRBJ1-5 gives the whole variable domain DAMVIQNPRYQVTQFGKPVTLSCSQTLNHNVMYWYQQKSSQAPKLLFHYYDKDFNNEADTPDNFQSRRPNTSFCFLDIRSPGLGDTAMYLCATSRDYGGGQPQHFGDGTRLSIL.

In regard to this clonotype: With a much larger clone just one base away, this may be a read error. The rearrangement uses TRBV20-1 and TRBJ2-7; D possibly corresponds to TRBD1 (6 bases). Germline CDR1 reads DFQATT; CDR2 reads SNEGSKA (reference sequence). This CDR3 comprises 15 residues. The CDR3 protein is CSTRDYSRGTYEQYF. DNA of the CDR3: TGCAGTACTAGAGATTACAGCAGGGGAACCTACGAGCAGTACTTC.

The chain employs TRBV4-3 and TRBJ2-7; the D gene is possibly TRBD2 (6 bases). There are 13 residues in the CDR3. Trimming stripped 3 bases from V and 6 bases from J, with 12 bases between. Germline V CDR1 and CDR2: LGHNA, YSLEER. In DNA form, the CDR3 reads TGCGCCAGCAGCCATGCGGGACTGGGCGAGCAGTACTTC. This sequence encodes CASSHAGLGEQYF.

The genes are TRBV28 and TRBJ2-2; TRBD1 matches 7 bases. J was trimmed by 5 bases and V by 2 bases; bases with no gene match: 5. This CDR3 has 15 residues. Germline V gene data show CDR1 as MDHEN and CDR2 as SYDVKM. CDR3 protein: CASSLEGARTGELFF. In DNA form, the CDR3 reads TGTGCCAGCAGTTTAGAGGGGGCGCGGACCGGGGAGCTGTTTTTT. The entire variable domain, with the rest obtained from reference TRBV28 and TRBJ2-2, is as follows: DVKVTQSSRYLVKRTGEKVFLECVQDMDHENMFWYRQDPGLGLRLIYFSYDVKMKEKGDIPEGYSVSREKKERFSLILESASTNQTSMYLCASSLEGARTGELFFGEGSRLTVL.

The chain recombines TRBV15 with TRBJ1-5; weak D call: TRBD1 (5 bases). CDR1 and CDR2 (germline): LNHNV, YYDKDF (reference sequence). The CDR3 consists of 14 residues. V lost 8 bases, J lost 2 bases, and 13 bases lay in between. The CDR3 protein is CATERGSGNQPQHF. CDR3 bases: TGTGCCACCGAACGGGGGTCGGGCAATCAGCCCCAGCATTTT.

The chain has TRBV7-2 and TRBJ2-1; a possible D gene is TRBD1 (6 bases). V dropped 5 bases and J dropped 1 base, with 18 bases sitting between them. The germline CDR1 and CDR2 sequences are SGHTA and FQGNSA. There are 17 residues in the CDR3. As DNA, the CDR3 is TGTGCCAGCAGCATTCGGACAGTGGTCTCTTCCTACAATGAGCAGTTCTTC. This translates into CASSIRTVVSSYNEQFF.

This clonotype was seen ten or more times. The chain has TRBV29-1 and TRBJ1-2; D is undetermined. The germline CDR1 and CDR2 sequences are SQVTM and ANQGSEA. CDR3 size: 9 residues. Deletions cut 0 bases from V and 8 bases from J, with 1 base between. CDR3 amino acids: CSVEEGYTF. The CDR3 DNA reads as TGCAGCGTTGAAGAAGGCTACACCTTC.

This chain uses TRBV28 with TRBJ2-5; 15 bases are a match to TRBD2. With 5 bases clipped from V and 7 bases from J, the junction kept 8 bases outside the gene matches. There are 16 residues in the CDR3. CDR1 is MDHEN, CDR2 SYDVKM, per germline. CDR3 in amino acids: CASSGKGLAGGGTQYF. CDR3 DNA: TGTGCCAGCAGTGGAAAGGGACTAGCGGGAGGAGGGACCCAGTACTTC.

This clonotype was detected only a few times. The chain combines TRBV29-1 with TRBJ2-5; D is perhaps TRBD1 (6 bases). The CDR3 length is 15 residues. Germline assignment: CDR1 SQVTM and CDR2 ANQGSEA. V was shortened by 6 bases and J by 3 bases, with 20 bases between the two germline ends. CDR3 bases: TGCAGCGTGGCCTGGGGGCCGTGGTCGAAAGAGACCCAGTACTTC. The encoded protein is CSVAWGPWSKETQYF.

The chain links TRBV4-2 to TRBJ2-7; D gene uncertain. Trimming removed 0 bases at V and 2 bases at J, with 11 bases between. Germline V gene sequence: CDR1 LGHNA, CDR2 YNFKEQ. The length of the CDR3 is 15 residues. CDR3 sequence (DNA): TGTGCCAGCAGCCAAGATCATAGGAGCACCTACGAGCAGTACTTC. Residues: CASSQDHRSTYEQYF.

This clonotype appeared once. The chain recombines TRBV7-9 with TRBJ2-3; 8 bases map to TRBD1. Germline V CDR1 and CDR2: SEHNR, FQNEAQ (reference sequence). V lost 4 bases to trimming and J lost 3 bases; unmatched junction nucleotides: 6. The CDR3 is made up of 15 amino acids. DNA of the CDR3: TGTGCCAGCAGCTATCCAGGGGGCAAGACAGATACGCAGTATTTT. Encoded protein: CASSYPGGKTDTQYF.

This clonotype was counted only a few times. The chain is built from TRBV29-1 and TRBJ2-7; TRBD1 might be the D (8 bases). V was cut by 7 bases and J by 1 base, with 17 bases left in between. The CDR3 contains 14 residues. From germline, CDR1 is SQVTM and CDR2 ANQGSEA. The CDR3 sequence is CSGAGDRSSYEQYF. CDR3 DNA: TGCAGCGGGGCGGGGGACAGGAGTTCCTACGAGCAGTACTTC.

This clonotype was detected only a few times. CDR3 amino acids: CASSYADPAGGEQYF. CDR3 coding DNA: TGTGCCAGCAGCTACGCGGATCCCGCGGGGGGGGAGCAGTACTTC. The genes are TRBV7-9 and TRBJ2-7; 9 positions match TRBD2. Trimming at V came to 4 bases and at J to 7 bases, leaving 11 bases not matched to a gene. The CDR3 is 15 amino acids. The germline V gene encodes CDR1 SEHNR and CDR2 FQNEAQ (reference sequence).

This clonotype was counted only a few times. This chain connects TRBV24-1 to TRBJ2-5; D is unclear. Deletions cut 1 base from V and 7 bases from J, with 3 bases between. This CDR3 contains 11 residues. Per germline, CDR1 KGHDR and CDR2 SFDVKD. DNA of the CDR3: TGTGCCACCAGTGATTTTGTGACCCAGTACTTC. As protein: CATSDFVTQYF.